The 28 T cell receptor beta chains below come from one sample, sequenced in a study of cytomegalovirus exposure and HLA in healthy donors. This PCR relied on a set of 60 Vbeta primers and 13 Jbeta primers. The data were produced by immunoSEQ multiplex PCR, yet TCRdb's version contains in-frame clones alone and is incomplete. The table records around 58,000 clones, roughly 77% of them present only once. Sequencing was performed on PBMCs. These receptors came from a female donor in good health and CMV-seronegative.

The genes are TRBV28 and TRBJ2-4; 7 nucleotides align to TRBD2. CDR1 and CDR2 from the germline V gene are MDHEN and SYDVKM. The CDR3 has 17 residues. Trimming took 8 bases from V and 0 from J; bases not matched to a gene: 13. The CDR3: CASRPPGAGLAKNIQYF. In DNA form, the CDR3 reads TGTGCCAGCCGGCCTCCAGGAGCGGGGCTAGCCAAAAACATTCAGTACTTC.

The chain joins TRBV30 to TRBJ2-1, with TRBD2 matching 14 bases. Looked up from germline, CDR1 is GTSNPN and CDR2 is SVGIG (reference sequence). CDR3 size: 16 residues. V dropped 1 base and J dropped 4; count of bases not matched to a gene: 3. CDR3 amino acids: CAWSGLAGGKYNEQFF. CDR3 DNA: TGTGCCTGGAGTGGACTAGCGGGAGGGAAATACAATGAGCAGTTCTTC.

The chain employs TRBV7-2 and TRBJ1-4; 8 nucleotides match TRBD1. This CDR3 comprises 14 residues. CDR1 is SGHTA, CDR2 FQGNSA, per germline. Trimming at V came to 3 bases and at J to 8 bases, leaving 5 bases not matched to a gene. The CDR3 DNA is TGTGCCAGCAGCTTTCAGGGGGCAGGGGAAAAACTGTTTTTT. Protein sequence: CASSFQGAGEKLFF. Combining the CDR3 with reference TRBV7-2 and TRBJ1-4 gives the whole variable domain GAGVSQSPSNKVTEKGKDVELRCDPISGHTALYWYRQSLGQGLEFLIYFQGNSAPDKSGLPSDRFSAERTGGSVSTLTIQRTQQEDSAVYLCASSFQGAGEKLFFGSGTQLSVL.

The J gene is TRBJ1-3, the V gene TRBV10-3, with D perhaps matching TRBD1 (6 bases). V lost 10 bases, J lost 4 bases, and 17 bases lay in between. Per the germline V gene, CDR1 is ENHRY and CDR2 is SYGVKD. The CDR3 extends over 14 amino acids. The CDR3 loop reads CATRAGQSGNTIYF. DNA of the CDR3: TGTGCCACCAGAGCCGGACAGTCAGGAAACACCATATATTTT.

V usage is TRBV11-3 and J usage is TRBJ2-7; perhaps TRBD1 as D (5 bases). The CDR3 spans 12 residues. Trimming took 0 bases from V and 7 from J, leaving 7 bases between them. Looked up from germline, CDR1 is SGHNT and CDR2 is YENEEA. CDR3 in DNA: TGTGCCAGCAGCTTAGAAAGGGGTGAGCAGTACTTC. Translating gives CASSLERGEQYF.

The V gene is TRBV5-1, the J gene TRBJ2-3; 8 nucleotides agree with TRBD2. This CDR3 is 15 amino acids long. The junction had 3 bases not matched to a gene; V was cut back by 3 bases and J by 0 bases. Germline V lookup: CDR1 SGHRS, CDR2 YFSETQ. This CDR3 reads CASSWTSRSTDTQYF. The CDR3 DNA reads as TGCGCCAGCAGCTGGACTAGCCGCAGCACAGATACGCAGTATTTT.

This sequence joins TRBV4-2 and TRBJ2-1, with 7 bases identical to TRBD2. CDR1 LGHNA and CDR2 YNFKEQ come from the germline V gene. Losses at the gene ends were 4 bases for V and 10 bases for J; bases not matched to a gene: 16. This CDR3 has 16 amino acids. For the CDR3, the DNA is TGTGCCAGCAGCCTTCCGGGACTATCCGATTTTAAGGAGCAGTTCTTC. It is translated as CASSLPGLSDFKEQFF.

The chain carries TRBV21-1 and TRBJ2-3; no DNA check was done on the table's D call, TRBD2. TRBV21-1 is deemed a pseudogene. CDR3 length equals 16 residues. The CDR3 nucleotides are TGTGCCAGCAGCAAAGGAGTGGTTACTAGCACAGATACGCAGTATTTT. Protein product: CASSKGVVTSTDTQYF.

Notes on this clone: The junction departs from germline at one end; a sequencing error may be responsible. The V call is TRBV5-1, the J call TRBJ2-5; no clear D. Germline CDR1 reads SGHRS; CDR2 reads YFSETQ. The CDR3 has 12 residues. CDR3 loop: CASSTTKETQYF. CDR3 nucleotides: TGCGCCAGCAGCACGACAAAAGAAACCCAGTACTTC.

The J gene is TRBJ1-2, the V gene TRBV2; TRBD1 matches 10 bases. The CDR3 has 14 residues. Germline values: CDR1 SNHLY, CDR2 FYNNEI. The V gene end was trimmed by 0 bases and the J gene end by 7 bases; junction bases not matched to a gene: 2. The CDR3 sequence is CASSEAGQGIGYTF. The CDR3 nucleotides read TGTGCCAGCAGTGAAGCGGGACAGGGGATTGGCTACACCTTC.

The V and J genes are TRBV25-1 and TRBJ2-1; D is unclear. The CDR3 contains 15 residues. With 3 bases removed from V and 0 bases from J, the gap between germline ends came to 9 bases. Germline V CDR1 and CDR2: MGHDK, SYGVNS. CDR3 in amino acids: CASSDRSSSYNEQFF. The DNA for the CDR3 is TGTGCCAGCAGTGACAGGTCGAGCTCCTACAATGAGCAGTTCTTC. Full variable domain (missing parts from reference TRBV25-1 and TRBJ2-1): EADIYQTPRYLVIGTGKKITLECSQTMGHDKMYWYQQDPGMELHLIHYSYGVNSTEKGDLSSESTVSRIRTEHFPLTLESARPSHTSQYLCASSDRSSSYNEQFFGPGTRLTVL.

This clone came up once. The CDR3 is CASSLSRGNYQPQHF. In DNA, the CDR3 is TGTGCCAGCAGTTTATCACGGGGGAACTATCAGCCCCAGCATTTT. The chain joins TRBV27 to TRBJ1-5, with a weak D call TRBD1 (5 bases). Trimming left V 0 bases short and J 5 bases short, with 11 bases between. The CDR3 runs 15 residues. Germline V lookup: CDR1 MNHEY, CDR2 SMNVEV (reference sequence).

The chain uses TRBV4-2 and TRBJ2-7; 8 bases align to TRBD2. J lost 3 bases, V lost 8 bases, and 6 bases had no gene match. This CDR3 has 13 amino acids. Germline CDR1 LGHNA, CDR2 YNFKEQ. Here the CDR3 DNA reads TGTGCCAGCCAGCGGGGGCCGGGCTACGAGCAGTACTTC. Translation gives CASQRGPGYEQYF.

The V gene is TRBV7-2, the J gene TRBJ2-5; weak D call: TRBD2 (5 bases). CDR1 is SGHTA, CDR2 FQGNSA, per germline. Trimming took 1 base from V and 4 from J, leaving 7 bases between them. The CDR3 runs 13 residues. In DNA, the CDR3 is TGTGCCAGCAGCTTAGAGCGGCTAGAGACCCAGTACTTC. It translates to CASSLERLETQYF.

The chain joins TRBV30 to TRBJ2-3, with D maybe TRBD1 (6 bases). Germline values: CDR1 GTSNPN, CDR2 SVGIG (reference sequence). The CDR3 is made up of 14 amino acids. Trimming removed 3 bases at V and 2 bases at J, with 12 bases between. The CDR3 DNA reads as TGTGCCTGGAGCCCCGGGACATTCACAGATACGCAGTATTTT. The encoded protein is CAWSPGTFTDTQYF.

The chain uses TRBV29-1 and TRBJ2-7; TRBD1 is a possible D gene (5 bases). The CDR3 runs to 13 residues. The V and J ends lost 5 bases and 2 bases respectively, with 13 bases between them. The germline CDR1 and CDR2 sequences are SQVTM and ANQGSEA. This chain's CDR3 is CSVQGGSTYEQYF. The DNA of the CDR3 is TGCAGCGTTCAGGGCGGCTCAACCTACGAGCAGTACTTC.

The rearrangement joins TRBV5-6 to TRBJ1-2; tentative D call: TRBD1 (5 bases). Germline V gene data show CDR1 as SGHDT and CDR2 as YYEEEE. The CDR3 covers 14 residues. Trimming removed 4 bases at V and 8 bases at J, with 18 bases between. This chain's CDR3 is CASSPEGFRAGYTF. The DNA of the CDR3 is TGTGCCAGCAGCCCGGAAGGGTTCAGGGCGGGCTACACCTTC.

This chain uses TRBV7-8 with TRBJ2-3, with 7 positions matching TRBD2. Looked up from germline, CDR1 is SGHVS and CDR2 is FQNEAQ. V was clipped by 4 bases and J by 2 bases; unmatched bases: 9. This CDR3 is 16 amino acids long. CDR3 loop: CASSSRTRDYTDTQYF. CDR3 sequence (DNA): TGTGCCAGCAGCTCGCGGACTAGGGACTACACAGATACGCAGTATTTT.

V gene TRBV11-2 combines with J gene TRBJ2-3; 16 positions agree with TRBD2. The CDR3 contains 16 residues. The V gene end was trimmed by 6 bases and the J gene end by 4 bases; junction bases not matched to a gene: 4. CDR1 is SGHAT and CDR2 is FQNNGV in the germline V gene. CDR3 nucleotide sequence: TGTGCCAGCAGTTCCGGGACTAGCGGGGGGGCAGATACGCAGTATTTT. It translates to CASSSGTSGGADTQYF.

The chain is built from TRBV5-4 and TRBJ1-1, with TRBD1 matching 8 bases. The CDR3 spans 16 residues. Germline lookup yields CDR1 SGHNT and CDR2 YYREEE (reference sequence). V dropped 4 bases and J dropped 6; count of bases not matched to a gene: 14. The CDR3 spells CASSTGIGQGVAEAFF. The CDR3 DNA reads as TGTGCCAGCAGCACCGGAATAGGACAGGGTGTCGCTGAAGCTTTCTTT.

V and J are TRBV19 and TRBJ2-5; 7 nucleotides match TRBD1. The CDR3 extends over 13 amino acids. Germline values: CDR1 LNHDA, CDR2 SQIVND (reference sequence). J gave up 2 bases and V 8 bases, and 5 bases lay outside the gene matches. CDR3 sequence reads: CASSTRGQETQYF. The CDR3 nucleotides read TGTGCCAGTTCAACCAGGGGGCAAGAGACCCAGTACTTC.

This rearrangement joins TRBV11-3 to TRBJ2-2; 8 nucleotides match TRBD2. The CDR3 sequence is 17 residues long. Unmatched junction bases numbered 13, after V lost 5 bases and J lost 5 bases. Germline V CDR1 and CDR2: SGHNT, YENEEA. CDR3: CASSPSPSGYYTGELFF. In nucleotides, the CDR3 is TGTGCCAGCAGCCCTTCCCCTAGCGGGTATTATACCGGGGAGCTGTTTTTT.

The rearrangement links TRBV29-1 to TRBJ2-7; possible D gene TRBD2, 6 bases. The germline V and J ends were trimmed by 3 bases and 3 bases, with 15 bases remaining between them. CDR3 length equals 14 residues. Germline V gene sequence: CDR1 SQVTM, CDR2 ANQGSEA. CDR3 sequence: CSVDGSEEGYEQYF. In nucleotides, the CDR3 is TGCAGCGTTGATGGTTCGGAGGAGGGCTACGAGCAGTACTTC.

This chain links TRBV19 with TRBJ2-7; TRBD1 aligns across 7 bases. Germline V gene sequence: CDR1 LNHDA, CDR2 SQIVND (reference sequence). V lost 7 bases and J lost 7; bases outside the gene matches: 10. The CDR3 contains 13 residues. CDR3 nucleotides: TGTGCCAGTAACCCAGGACAGGTCGGTGAGCAGTACTTC. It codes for CASNPGQVGEQYF.

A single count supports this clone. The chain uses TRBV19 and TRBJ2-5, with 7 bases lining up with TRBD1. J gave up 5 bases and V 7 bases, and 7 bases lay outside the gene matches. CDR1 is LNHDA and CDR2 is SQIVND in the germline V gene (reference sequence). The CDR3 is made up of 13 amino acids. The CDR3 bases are TGTGCCAGTACCAGGGGCAGGGGGGAGACCCAGTACTTC. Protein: CASTRGRGETQYF.

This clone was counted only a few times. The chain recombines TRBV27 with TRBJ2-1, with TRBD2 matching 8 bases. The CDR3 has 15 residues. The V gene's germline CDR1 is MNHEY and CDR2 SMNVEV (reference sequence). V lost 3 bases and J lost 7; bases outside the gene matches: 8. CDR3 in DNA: TGTGCCAGCAGTTTTTTCCTAGCGGGCGATAATGAGCAGTTCTTC. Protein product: CASSFFLAGDNEQFF.

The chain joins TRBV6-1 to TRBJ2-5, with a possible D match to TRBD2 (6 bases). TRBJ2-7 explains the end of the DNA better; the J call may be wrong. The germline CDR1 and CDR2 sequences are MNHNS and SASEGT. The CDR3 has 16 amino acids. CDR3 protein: CASSEARGAYSYEQYF. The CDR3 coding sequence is TGTGCCAGCAGTGAAGCGCGGGGTGCGTACTCCTACGAGCAGTACTTC.

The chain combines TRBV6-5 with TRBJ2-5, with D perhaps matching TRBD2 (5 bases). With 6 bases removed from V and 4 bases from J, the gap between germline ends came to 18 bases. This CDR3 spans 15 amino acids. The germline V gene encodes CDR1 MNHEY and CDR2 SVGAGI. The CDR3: CASSPRGHGRETQYF. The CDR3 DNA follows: TGTGCCAGCAGCCCCAGAGGGCATGGTAGAGAGACCCAGTACTTC.